Each of the 29 T cell receptor beta chains below was sequenced from the same sample in a study of T cell responses to AZD1222 COVID-19 vaccine. Produced via immunoSEQ multiplex PCR; TCRdb's table is partial and in-frame only. The sample contains approximately 180,000 clones, about nine tenths of which appear only once. The material sequenced was peripheral blood, taken 28 days after the second dose of the MenACWY control vaccine. All receptors come from an adult who received the MenACWY meningococcal vaccine as a control.

This clone was detected only once. This chain joins TRBV7-2 and TRBJ2-1; D is undetermined. Germline lookup yields CDR1 SGHTA and CDR2 FQGNSA. V gave up 1 base and J gave up 4 bases, with 8 bases separating them. CDR3 length: 14 amino acids. CDR3 nucleotides: TGTGCCAGCAGCTTAGGACGTGGGTACAATGAGCAGTTCTTC. Translating it yields CASSLGRGYNEQFF.

The gene calls are TRBV7-2 and TRBJ2-2, with D perhaps assigned TRBD1 or TRBD2 (5 bases each). V was trimmed by 1 base and J by 0 bases, leaving 15 bases between them. The germline V gene encodes CDR1 SGHTA and CDR2 FQGNSA. There are 18 residues in the CDR3. CDR3 bases: TGTGCCAGCAGCTTAGGGGGATCGGGGCTCGCGAACACCGGGGAGCTGTTTTTT. Protein: CASSLGGSGLANTGELFF.

CDR3 sequence: CASSLVQPPLHF. The CDR3 region has the DNA TGTGCCAGCAGCTTAGTACAGCCACCCCTCCACTTT. This rearrangement joins TRBV7-9 to TRBJ1-6; D gene ambiguous. Germline V gene sequence: CDR1 SEHNR, CDR2 FQNEAQ (reference sequence). The CDR3 sequence is 12 residues long. The ends were cut back, 1 base at V and 11 bases at J, with 6 bases in the middle.

The chain is built from TRBV28 and TRBJ1-4; D gene unclear. Germline CDR1 and CDR2: MDHEN and SYDVKM. The CDR3 length is 10 residues. V was cut by 6 bases and J by 6 bases, with 2 bases left in between. The CDR3 protein is CASSHEKLFF. CDR3 DNA sequence: TGTGCCAGCAGCCATGAAAAACTGTTTTTT.

The chain links TRBV12-3 or TRBV12-4 to TRBJ2-5; D may be TRBD1 (5 bases). CDR3 length: 13 residues. The V end was cut by 6 bases, the J end by 5 bases, with 13 bases between. CDR3 sequence (DNA): TGTGCCAGCAGCCTTGGTGGGGCCGAGACCCAGTACTTC. Its protein is CASSLGGAETQYF.

The V gene is TRBV7-2, the J gene TRBJ2-1; D gene ambiguous. Germline CDR1 is SGHTA and CDR2 is FQGNSA. The CDR3 is 17 residues long. The germline V and J ends were trimmed by 5 bases and 0 bases, with 17 bases remaining between them. The CDR3 nucleotides are TGTGCCAGCAGCCCCCCCCCTCCAGGCAGCTCCTACAATGAGCAGTTCTTC. This translates into CASSPPPPGSSYNEQFF. The full variable domain, completed using reference TRBV7-2 and TRBJ2-1, is GAGVSQSPSNKVTEKGKDVELRCDPISGHTALYWYRQSLGQGLEFLIYFQGNSAPDKSGLPSDRFSAERTGGSVSTLTIQRTQQEDSAVYLCASSPPPPGSSYNEQFFGPGTRLTVL.

The chain recombines TRBV28 with TRBJ2-7, with 8 bases lining up with TRBD2. Germline CDR1 MDHEN, CDR2 SYDVKM. This CDR3 comprises 11 residues. The DNA for the CDR3 is TGTGCTAGCGGGATCTCCTACGAGCAGTACTTC. This codes for CASGISYEQYF.

The chain recombines TRBV19 with TRBJ2-1, with D perhaps TRBD2 (6 bases). In germline, CDR1 is LNHDA, CDR2 SQIVND (reference sequence). This CDR3 comprises 14 residues. Trimming removed 7 bases from V and 1 base from J, with 11 bases in between. In nucleotides, the CDR3 is TGTGCCAGTACCACTAGCTTTTCCTACAATGAGCAGTTCTTC. Protein: CASTTSFSYNEQFF.

A single count supports this clone. The genes are TRBV6-5 and TRBJ2-3, with a tentative D call TRBD2 (6 bases). The germline V and J ends were trimmed by 6 bases and 4 bases, with 14 bases remaining between them. This CDR3 is built from 14 residues. CDR1 MNHEY and CDR2 SVGAGI come from the germline V gene. The CDR3, as DNA: TGTGCCAGCAGACTAGCCCCCGACGCAGATACGCAGTATTTT. Translation gives CASRLAPDADTQYF.

This clone occurred once. The chain carries TRBV10-3 and TRBJ2-1, with 8 bases aligning to TRBD2. Germline loops: CDR1 ENHRY, CDR2 SYGVKD. Trimming removed 5 bases from V and 7 bases from J; junction bases left unmatched: 7. CDR3 length: 14 residues. CDR3 sequence: CAISQSGRGNEQFF. CDR3 nucleotides: TGTGCCATCAGTCAGAGCGGGAGAGGTAATGAGCAGTTCTTC.

This clone appeared a few times. The rearrangement joins TRBV24-1 to TRBJ1-2, with TRBD1 matching over 7 bases. Germline trimming cut 3 bases from V and 4 bases from J; bases unmatched to any gene: 4. Germline V gene sequence: CDR1 KGHDR, CDR2 SFDVKD. This CDR3 contains 14 residues. The CDR3, as DNA: TGTGCCACCAGTGATCTAGACAGGGTCTATGGCTACACCTTC. This codes for CATSDLDRVYGYTF.

This clone was observed once. CDR3 protein: CASTIGSNEQYF. CDR3 in DNA: TGTGCCAGCACTATCGGGAGTAACGAGCAGTACTTC. The V call is TRBV28, the J call TRBJ2-7; possibly TRBD2 for D (6 bases). Germline CDR1 and CDR2: MDHEN and SYDVKM. V was trimmed by 7 bases and J by 5 bases, leaving 12 bases between them. The CDR3 loop spans 12 amino acids.

The chain carries TRBV18 and TRBJ2-7; D is perhaps TRBD1 or TRBD2 (5 bases each). V lost 3 bases, J lost 3 bases, and 15 bases lay in between. The germline gives CDR1 KGHSH, CDR2 LQKENI. The CDR3 runs 15 residues. The CDR3 spells CASSPRRGVYYEQYF. CDR3 bases: TGTGCCAGCTCACCCCGAAGAGGGGTGTACTACGAGCAGTACTTC.

The chain is built from TRBV9 and TRBJ1-2, with D unresolved. The germline CDR1 and CDR2 sequences are SGDLS and YYNGEE. The CDR3 totals 14 residues. The V end was cut by 0 bases, the J end by 7 bases, with 13 bases between. CDR3 DNA: TGTGCCAGCAGCGTAGAATTGGCCTCGGGTGGCTACACCTTC. This sequence encodes CASSVELASGGYTF.

This chain links TRBV4-3 with TRBJ1-4; D unresolved. The germline V gene has CDR1 LGHNA and CDR2 YSLEER. CDR3 size: 15 residues. V shed 1 base and J shed 8 bases, with 14 bases lying between them. The CDR3 DNA reads TGCGCCAGCAGCCAAGGACCGGGTCCAGAGGAAAAACTGTTTTTT. Translation gives CASSQGPGPEEKLFF.

The chain has TRBV7-6 and TRBJ2-6; D is unclear. The CDR3 sequence is 16 residues long. Trimming cost V 4 bases and J 0 bases, with 10 bases left between them. Looked up from germline, CDR1 is SGHVS and CDR2 is FNYEAQ. The CDR3 loop is CASSWSVSSGANVLTF. The DNA of the CDR3 is TGTGCCAGCAGCTGGTCCGTGAGCTCTGGGGCCAACGTCCTGACTTTC.

The V and J genes are TRBV21-1 and TRBJ1-2; no DNA check was done on the table's D call, TRBD1. TRBV21-1 is reported as a pseudogene. The length of the CDR3 is 13 residues. The CDR3 sequence: CASVRWAVYGYTF. The CDR3 DNA sequence: TGTGCCAGCGTAAGGTGGGCAGTCTATGGCTACACCTTC.

The chain is built from TRBV4-1 and TRBJ2-5, with TRBD2 identical over 8 bases. V shed 4 bases and J 5 bases; nucleotides not matched to a gene: 15. The CDR3 runs 17 residues. Germline V gives CDR1 MGHRA, CDR2 YSYEKL. CDR3 loop: CASSRASLPGGGETQYF. The CDR3 nucleotides are TGCGCCAGCAGCCGTGCTTCTTTGCCGGGAGGGGGTGAGACCCAGTACTTC.

The V and J genes are TRBV5-4 and TRBJ1-2; D is unresolved. Trimming stripped 2 bases from V and 4 bases from J, with 9 bases between. The CDR3 is made up of 13 amino acids. Germline V gives CDR1 SGHNT, CDR2 YYREEE (reference sequence). The DNA of the CDR3 is TGTGCCAGCAGCTTAGGGCCTCTCTATGGCTACACCTTC. As protein: CASSLGPLYGYTF.

The chain recombines TRBV7-2 with TRBJ2-6; unclear D gene. Germline CDR1 SGHTA, CDR2 FQGNSA. V was clipped by 1 base and J by 0 bases, with 4 bases between them. This CDR3 contains 15 residues. CDR3 loop: CASSLDSSGANVLTF. The DNA for the CDR3 is TGTGCCAGCAGCTTAGACAGCTCTGGGGCCAACGTCCTGACTTTC.

This chain joins TRBV5-5 and TRBJ1-3, with no clear D. This CDR3 spans 14 amino acids. Trimming removed 0 bases from V and 0 bases from J, with 4 bases in between. Germline assignment: CDR1 SGHKS and CDR2 YYEKEE (reference sequence). CDR3 coding DNA: TGTGCCAGCAGCTTGGGTAGCTCTGGAAACACCATATATTTT. This codes for CASSLGSSGNTIYF.

The rearrangement uses TRBV11-2 and TRBJ2-5; a possible D gene is TRBD1 (5 bases). This CDR3 is built from 12 residues. Germline values: CDR1 SGHAT, CDR2 FQNNGV. V dropped 6 bases and J dropped 2 bases, with 7 bases sitting between them. The CDR3 region is CASRRTQETQYF. For the CDR3, the DNA is TGTGCCAGCAGGCGGACACAAGAGACCCAGTACTTC.

This chain connects TRBV3-1 (or the pseudogene TRBV3-2) to TRBJ1-6; tentative D call: TRBD1 (6 bases). From germline, CDR1 is LGHDT and CDR2 YNNKEL (reference sequence). Trimming pared 0 bases from V and 10 bases from J, leaving 16 bases between. The CDR3 runs to 16 residues. CDR3 protein: CASSQDPQGKSSPLHF. The CDR3 DNA follows: TGTGCCAGCAGCCAAGATCCTCAGGGGAAGAGCTCACCCCTCCACTTT.

The V call is TRBV9, the J call TRBJ2-1, with D possibly matching TRBD2 (6 bases). This CDR3 comprises 18 residues. Trimming left V 0 bases short and J 6 bases short, with 22 bases between. Germline V lookup: CDR1 SGDLS, CDR2 YYNGEE. CDR3 nucleotide sequence: TGTGCCAGCAGCGTAGCTTCCGAGGCTAGCGTGGTATTCAATGAGCAGTTCTTC. The encoded protein is CASSVASEASVVFNEQFF.

The chain couples TRBV7-8 to TRBJ1-6, with TRBD1 as a possible D gene (6 bases). The CDR3 runs 14 residues. V lost 0 bases and J lost 10, with 10 bases in between. CDR1 is SGHVS, CDR2 FQNEAQ, per germline. The CDR3 bases are TGTGCCAGCAGCTTAGCAGGGGGAGGATCACCCCTCCACTTT. It is translated as CASSLAGGGSPLHF.

J is TRBJ2-7 and V is TRBV7-2, with 8 bases fitting TRBD2. With V trimmed by 1 base and J by 3 bases, 5 bases remained unmatched. In germline, CDR1 is SGHTA, CDR2 FQGNSA. This CDR3 has 15 amino acids. The CDR3 nucleotides read TGTGCCAGCAGCTTAGTGGGCGGGAGGCACTACGAGCAGTACTTC. Protein: CASSLVGGRHYEQYF.

The chain has TRBV18 and TRBJ1-2; D gene ambiguous. The CDR3 contains 13 residues. CDR1 is KGHSH, CDR2 LQKENI, per germline. V was pared by 6 bases and J by 8 bases, with 16 bases between. The CDR3 DNA is TGTGCCAGCTCCTCCCGGGCCGACCGCGGCTACACCTTC. The encoded protein is CASSSRADRGYTF.

This chain joins TRBV5-5 and TRBJ1-2; the match to TRBD1 covers 9 bases. The CDR3 is 16 residues long. The germline CDR1 and CDR2 sequences are SGHKS and YYEKEE (reference sequence). The trim removed 6 bases at V and 4 bases at J, leaving 13 bases unmatched. The CDR3 loop reads CASTPFGQGKGYGYTF. CDR3 DNA sequence: TGTGCCAGCACCCCGTTTGGACAGGGGAAGGGCTATGGCTACACCTTC.

There are a few counts of this clone. In the same sample, other DNA sequences code for this CDR3. The chain has TRBV12-3 or TRBV12-4 and TRBJ1-4; D ambiguous. Trimming took off 3 bases at V and 8 bases at J, with 10 bases between the two ends. The CDR3 runs 13 residues. The CDR3 coding sequence is TGTGCCAGCAGTTTCCTACTGGGAGAAAAACTGTTTTTT. It codes for CASSFLLGEKLFF.